Detailed here is one T cell receptor beta chain. The target antigen is unknown. Sample time point: patch test 3, about 24 weeks after DPC sensitization. The treatment was: therapeutic diphenylcyclopropenone sensitization with weekly scalp DPC. Ahead of applying each patch test, blood was sampled. The data stem from a study of human T cells and chemical hapten exposure. Study as a whole: Largely, small differences in pooled library volume made per-sample TCR yields vary. Study-wide results and limits: Versus controls, expanded TCRs had significantly more large CDR3 similarity clusters.

From the RACE reads, TCRdb called clonotypes with MiXCR, one entry per CDR3 protein. This sample has 100,000 to 150,000 distinct CDR3 sequences, with about 11% found just once. CDR1 is SGHAT and CDR2 is FQNNGV in the germline V gene. Trimming removed 6 bases at V and 4 bases at J, with 9 bases between. CDR3 length: 12 amino acids. The receptor was isolated from a woman between 50 and 59 years old with alopecia areata. Some clones in this sample may be carry-over from other donors' samples. This chain links TRBV11-2 with TRBJ1-2, with D unresolved. Sequencing was performed on whole blood, taken in connection with sensitization to the hapten diphenylcyclopropenone (DPC). CDR3 amino acids: CASSREGYGYTF. The CDR3, as DNA: TGTGCCAGCAGTCGCGAGGGCTATGGCTACACCTTC.